The rows below give T cell receptor beta chains drawn from one sample of a study of cytomegalovirus exposure and HLA in healthy donors. Assay: immunoSEQ multiplex PCR; the TCRdb copy retains only in-frame clones and omits some. Of 150,000 to 200,000 clones listed, 60% to 85% are singletons. Sequencing used PBMCs. The origin of the receptors is a man aged 35-49 years in good health and CMV-seronegative. The CDR3 runs from the conserved cysteine through the conserved F or W. The order of the fields is clone size, J gene, V gene, D gene, CDR3 DNA, CDR3 protein. The D gene is left open where the match is weak. Not all rows give a size; the values are once, few, many and, for expanded clones, a class.

clone_size: NA; j_call: TRBJ2-5; v_call: TRBV18; d_call: TRBD2; cdr3_nt: TGTGCCAGCTCATCCTGGACTAGCGGGCGCCAAGAGACCCAGTACTTC; cdr3_aa: CASSSWTSGRQETQYF
clone_size: NA; j_call: TRBJ1-1; v_call: TRBV9; d_call: TRBD1; cdr3_nt: TGTGCCAGCAGCGTAGATGGCAGGGGGTACACTGAAGCTTTCTTT; cdr3_aa: CASSVDGRGYTEAFF
clone_size: few; j_call: TRBJ1-1; v_call: TRBV2; d_call: TRBD1; cdr3_nt: TGTGCCAGCAGTCTGACCCGGGACAGGGGGGCTTTCTTT; cdr3_aa: CASSLTRDRGAFF
clone_size: NA; j_call: TRBJ1-3; v_call: TRBV7-2; d_call: TRBD1; cdr3_nt: TGTGCCAGCAACTTACAGGGGGGTGGAAACACCATATATTTT; cdr3_aa: CASNLQGGGNTIYF
clone_size: few; j_call: TRBJ1-1; v_call: TRBV7-9; d_call: NA; cdr3_nt: TGTGCCAGCAGCTTAGCAGGCGGCCTTGAAGCTTTCTTT; cdr3_aa: CASSLAGGLEAFF
clone_size: NA; j_call: TRBJ2-5; v_call: TRBV5-5; d_call: NA; cdr3_nt: TGTGCCAGCAGCCAGGGCCCCGACGGATACTTC; cdr3_aa: CASSQGPDGYF
clone_size: NA; j_call: TRBJ2-7; v_call: TRBV7-2; d_call: TRBD2; cdr3_nt: TGTGCCAGCAGCCTCTGGACTATAGCGGGAGCCTCGGTGGACTTC; cdr3_aa: CASSLWTIAGASVDF
clone_size: NA; j_call: TRBJ2-1; v_call: TRBV9; d_call: TRBD2; cdr3_nt: TGTGCCAGCACGGCTAGCGGCTACAATGAGCAGTTCTTC; cdr3_aa: CASTASGYNEQFF
clone_size: few; j_call: TRBJ2-2; v_call: TRBV5-4; d_call: NA; cdr3_nt: TGTGCCAGCAGCCCGACATCGAACACCGGGGAGCTGTTTTTT; cdr3_aa: CASSPTSNTGELFF
clone_size: NA; j_call: TRBJ1-6; v_call: TRBV15; d_call: NA; cdr3_nt: TGTGCCACCAGCAGAGGTCGTATAACCGGGATCCTCTATAATTCACCCCTCCACTTT; cdr3_aa: CATSRGRITGILYNSPLHF
clone_size: NA; j_call: TRBJ1-2; v_call: TRBV4-3; d_call: NA; cdr3_nt: TGCGCCAGCAGCCAAGAACGGGCTAACTATGGCTACACCTTC; cdr3_aa: CASSQERANYGYTF
clone_size: NA; j_call: TRBJ2-3; v_call: TRBV6-4; d_call: NA; cdr3_nt: TGTGCCAGCAGTGACCAGGCCTACACAGATACGCAGTATTTT; cdr3_aa: CASSDQAYTDTQYF
clone_size: NA; j_call: TRBJ1-2; v_call: TRBV5-1; d_call: TRBD1; cdr3_nt: TGCGCCAGCAGCTTGGAGCCCCTTGGACAGGGGAACACACGCTTC; cdr3_aa: CASSLEPLGQGNTRF
clone_size: NA; j_call: TRBJ1-6; v_call: TRBV11-2; d_call: NA; cdr3_nt: TGTGCCAGCAGTCTAACGGGGGGCGCTTATAATTCACCCCTCCACTTT; cdr3_aa: CASSLTGGAYNSPLHF
clone_size: NA; j_call: TRBJ2-7; v_call: TRBV18; d_call: NA; cdr3_nt: TGTGCCAGCTCATCGAAGCTAGCCGGGGGATCCTACGAGCAGTACTTC; cdr3_aa: CASSSKLAGGSYEQYF
clone_size: NA; j_call: TRBJ1-1; v_call: TRBV20-1; d_call: NA; cdr3_nt: TGCAGTGCCTTGGTCGGCACTGAAGCTTTCTTT; cdr3_aa: CSALVGTEAFF
clone_size: NA; j_call: TRBJ2-1; v_call: TRBV6-5; d_call: NA; cdr3_nt: TGTGCCAGCACCGGCGGCGGGCGGACGTTCTTC; cdr3_aa: CASTGGGRTFF
clone_size: NA; j_call: TRBJ1-1; v_call: TRBV29-1; d_call: TRBD1; cdr3_nt: TGCAGCGTAGGACAGGGACGAACTGAAGCTTTCTTT; cdr3_aa: CSVGQGRTEAFF
clone_size: NA; j_call: TRBJ2-3; v_call: TRBV4-1; d_call: TRBD1; cdr3_nt: TGCGCCAGCACCGACAGGGGGCGCACAGATACGCAGTATTTT; cdr3_aa: CASTDRGRTDTQYF
clone_size: NA; j_call: TRBJ2-5; v_call: TRBV7-9; d_call: TRBD2; cdr3_nt: TGTGCCAGCAGCTTAATCCTAGCGGGGGGCTCTCTCGAGACCCAGTACTTC; cdr3_aa: CASSLILAGGSLETQYF
clone_size: NA; j_call: TRBJ1-3; v_call: TRBV28; d_call: NA; cdr3_nt: TGTGCCAGCAGGGGGGGGCCCTCTGGAAACACCATATATTTT; cdr3_aa: CASRGGPSGNTIYF
clone_size: NA; j_call: TRBJ2-3; v_call: TRBV9; d_call: TRBD2; cdr3_nt: TGTGCCAGCAGCGTAGTGACTAGCGGGAGTAGCACAGATACGCAGTATTTT; cdr3_aa: CASSVVTSGSSTDTQYF
clone_size: once; j_call: TRBJ1-1; v_call: TRBV18; d_call: NA; cdr3_nt: TGTGCCAGCTATCCGGGACAGAACACTGAAGCTTTCTTT; cdr3_aa: CASYPGQNTEAFF
clone_size: NA; j_call: TRBJ2-3; v_call: TRBV5-1; d_call: TRBD1; cdr3_nt: TGCGCCAGCAGCCTAGACAGGGCGGAAGATACGCAGTATTTT; cdr3_aa: CASSLDRAEDTQYF
clone_size: NA; j_call: TRBJ1-5; v_call: TRBV27; d_call: NA; cdr3_nt: TGTGCCAGCAGTTTAAGGCGTCGGGAGCCCCAGCATTTT; cdr3_aa: CASSLRRREPQHF
clone_size: NA; j_call: TRBJ2-5; v_call: TRBV6-5; d_call: TRBD2; cdr3_nt: TGTGCCAGCAGAAGGACTAGCGGTGGGTTTGAGACCCAGTACTTC; cdr3_aa: CASRRTSGGFETQYF
clone_size: NA; j_call: TRBJ1-1; v_call: TRBV5-1; d_call: NA; cdr3_nt: TGCGCCAGCAGCTTGAGAGAGAACACTGAAGCTTTCTTT; cdr3_aa: CASSLRENTEAFF
clone_size: NA; j_call: TRBJ1-5; v_call: TRBV19; d_call: TRBD1; cdr3_nt: TGTGCCAGTAGCAGGACAGGTGTCAATCAGCCCCAGCATTTT; cdr3_aa: CASSRTGVNQPQHF
clone_size: few; j_call: TRBJ2-7; v_call: TRBV30; d_call: NA; cdr3_nt: TGTGCCTGTCTTAGCGGTTACTCCTACGAGCAGTACTTC; cdr3_aa: CACLSGYSYEQYF
clone_size: NA; j_call: TRBJ1-5; v_call: TRBV5-1; d_call: NA; cdr3_nt: TGCGCCAGCAGCTTGGGCCCCAGGGAATCTAGCAATCAGCCCCAGCATTTT; cdr3_aa: CASSLGPRESSNQPQHF
clone_size: NA; j_call: TRBJ2-7; v_call: TRBV14; d_call: NA; cdr3_nt: TGTGCCAGCAGCCAAGGAGGGATGCAGGGGCGACACGAGCAGTACTTC; cdr3_aa: CASSQGGMQGRHEQYF
clone_size: NA; j_call: TRBJ1-2; v_call: TRBV6-1; d_call: TRBD1; cdr3_nt: TGTGCCAGCAGTGGCAGACAGGGTAGCTATGGCTACACCTTC; cdr3_aa: CASSGRQGSYGYTF
clone_size: NA; j_call: TRBJ1-2; v_call: TRBV2; d_call: NA; cdr3_nt: TGTGCCAGCGAGGGCCAGACTAACTATGGCTACACCTTC; cdr3_aa: CASEGQTNYGYTF
clone_size: NA; j_call: TRBJ1-1; v_call: TRBV15; d_call: NA; cdr3_nt: TGTGCCACCAGCAGAGATCCACCGGAGGGCCGTCTTGAAGCTTTCTTT; cdr3_aa: CATSRDPPEGRLEAFF
clone_size: NA; j_call: TRBJ1-6; v_call: TRBV7-8; d_call: TRBD1; cdr3_nt: TGTGCCAGCACCCCACGGGGACAGGGGAGTTCACCCCTCCACTTT; cdr3_aa: CASTPRGQGSSPLHF
clone_size: NA; j_call: TRBJ1-4; v_call: TRBV7-9; d_call: NA; cdr3_nt: TGTGCCAGCACCCCCAACGAGGCAGTTATCGGTGAAAAACTGTTTTTT; cdr3_aa: CASTPNEAVIGEKLFF
clone_size: NA; j_call: TRBJ1-1; v_call: TRBV5-1; d_call: NA; cdr3_nt: TGCGCCAGCAGCTTGGCCGCTGGGCAGACTGAAGCTTTCTTT; cdr3_aa: CASSLAAGQTEAFF
clone_size: few; j_call: TRBJ2-1; v_call: TRBV7-2; d_call: TRBD1; cdr3_nt: TGTGCCAGCAGCTTGACCGGGACAGGGTTCTACAATGAGCAGTTCTTC; cdr3_aa: CASSLTGTGFYNEQFF
clone_size: once; j_call: TRBJ2-1; v_call: TRBV7-9; d_call: NA; cdr3_nt: TGTGCCAGCAGCTTAAGCCAGGGGGGCCATGAGCAGTTCTTC; cdr3_aa: CASSLSQGGHEQFF
clone_size: NA; j_call: TRBJ2-1; v_call: TRBV5-1; d_call: NA; cdr3_nt: TGCGCCAGCAGCCCGGGGGTTTGGGACAATGAGCAGTTCTTC; cdr3_aa: CASSPGVWDNEQFF
clone_size: few; j_call: TRBJ2-1; v_call: TRBV7-3; d_call: NA; cdr3_nt: TGTGCCAGCAGCTTAGGGGACAAATACAATGAGCAGTTCTTC; cdr3_aa: CASSLGDKYNEQFF
clone_size: few; j_call: TRBJ2-5; v_call: TRBV7-9; d_call: NA; cdr3_nt: TGTGCCAGCAGCTATAGAGGGGCCACCCCGGGGGAAGAGACCCAGTACTTC; cdr3_aa: CASSYRGATPGEETQYF
clone_size: once; j_call: TRBJ1-3; v_call: TRBV2; d_call: NA; cdr3_nt: TGTGCCAGCAGCAATTTCGGGGTAACTGGAAACACCATATATTTT; cdr3_aa: CASSNFGVTGNTIYF
clone_size: NA; j_call: TRBJ2-7; v_call: TRBV4-1; d_call: TRBD1; cdr3_nt: TGCGCCAGCAGCCACAGGACAGGGGGCTCCTACGAGCAGTACTTC; cdr3_aa: CASSHRTGGSYEQYF
clone_size: NA; j_call: TRBJ1-1; v_call: TRBV6-5; d_call: TRBD1; cdr3_nt: TGTGCCAGCAGTCGGGACAGGGGAGCCACTGAAGCTTTCTTT; cdr3_aa: CASSRDRGATEAFF
clone_size: NA; j_call: TRBJ1-6; v_call: TRBV30; d_call: NA; cdr3_nt: TGTGCCTGGAAAACCCATAGTAACTATAATTCACCCCTCCACTTT; cdr3_aa: CAWKTHSNYNSPLHF
clone_size: few; j_call: TRBJ1-1; v_call: TRBV5-6; d_call: TRBD1; cdr3_nt: TGTGCCAGTGGGGACAGGTGGAACACTGAAGCTTTCTTT; cdr3_aa: CASGDRWNTEAFF
clone_size: NA; j_call: TRBJ1-2; v_call: TRBV10-3; d_call: TRBD1; cdr3_nt: TGTGCCATCAGTGAGTCCTGGACAGGGGCCAGCTATGGCTACACCTTC; cdr3_aa: CAISESWTGASYGYTF
clone_size: NA; j_call: TRBJ1-6; v_call: TRBV6-5; d_call: NA; cdr3_nt: TGTGCCAGCAGTTACTTCGGGGGAGGTTCACCCCTCCACTTT; cdr3_aa: CASSYFGGGSPLHF
clone_size: NA; j_call: TRBJ2-3; v_call: TRBV7-8; d_call: NA; cdr3_nt: TGTGCCAGCAGCTTAGATCGGACAGATACGCAGTATTTT; cdr3_aa: CASSLDRTDTQYF
clone_size: NA; j_call: TRBJ1-1; v_call: TRBV7-9; d_call: NA; cdr3_nt: TGTGCCAGCAGCGTTACAGGGCCAAACACTGAAGCTTTCTTT; cdr3_aa: CASSVTGPNTEAFF
clone_size: once; j_call: TRBJ2-3; v_call: TRBV2; d_call: TRBD2; cdr3_nt: TGTGCCAGCAGAGCGGGAACTAGCACAGATACGCAGTATTTT; cdr3_aa: CASRAGTSTDTQYF
clone_size: few; j_call: TRBJ1-3; v_call: TRBV5-4; d_call: TRBD1; cdr3_nt: TGTGCCAGCAGCATCGGGACAGGGGGAAACACCATATATTTT; cdr3_aa: CASSIGTGGNTIYF
clone_size: NA; j_call: TRBJ2-1; v_call: TRBV21-1; d_call: NA; cdr3_nt: TGTGCCAGCAGCAAAGAGCCCTGGTGGCGGGAGTTCTACAATGAGCAGTTCTTC; cdr3_aa: CASSKEPWWREFYNEQFF
clone_size: NA; j_call: TRBJ2-3; v_call: TRBV5-1; d_call: NA; cdr3_nt: TGCGCCAGCAGCCAGGACAGTTCAACAGATACGCAGTATTTT; cdr3_aa: CASSQDSSTDTQYF
clone_size: NA; j_call: TRBJ1-2; v_call: TRBV6-5; d_call: TRBD1; cdr3_nt: TGTGCCAGCAGTATCTCGACAGGGGGCGGCTATGGCTACACCTTC; cdr3_aa: CASSISTGGGYGYTF
clone_size: NA; j_call: TRBJ2-7; v_call: TRBV4-3; d_call: NA; cdr3_nt: TGCGCCAGCAGCCCCAGAGAGGGATACGAGCAGTACTTC; cdr3_aa: CASSPREGYEQYF
clone_size: NA; j_call: TRBJ1-2; v_call: TRBV7-9; d_call: TRBD1; cdr3_nt: TGTTCCAGCAGCTATCGGACAGGGTTCTTCTGGAATGGCTACACCTTC; cdr3_aa: CSSSYRTGFFWNGYTF